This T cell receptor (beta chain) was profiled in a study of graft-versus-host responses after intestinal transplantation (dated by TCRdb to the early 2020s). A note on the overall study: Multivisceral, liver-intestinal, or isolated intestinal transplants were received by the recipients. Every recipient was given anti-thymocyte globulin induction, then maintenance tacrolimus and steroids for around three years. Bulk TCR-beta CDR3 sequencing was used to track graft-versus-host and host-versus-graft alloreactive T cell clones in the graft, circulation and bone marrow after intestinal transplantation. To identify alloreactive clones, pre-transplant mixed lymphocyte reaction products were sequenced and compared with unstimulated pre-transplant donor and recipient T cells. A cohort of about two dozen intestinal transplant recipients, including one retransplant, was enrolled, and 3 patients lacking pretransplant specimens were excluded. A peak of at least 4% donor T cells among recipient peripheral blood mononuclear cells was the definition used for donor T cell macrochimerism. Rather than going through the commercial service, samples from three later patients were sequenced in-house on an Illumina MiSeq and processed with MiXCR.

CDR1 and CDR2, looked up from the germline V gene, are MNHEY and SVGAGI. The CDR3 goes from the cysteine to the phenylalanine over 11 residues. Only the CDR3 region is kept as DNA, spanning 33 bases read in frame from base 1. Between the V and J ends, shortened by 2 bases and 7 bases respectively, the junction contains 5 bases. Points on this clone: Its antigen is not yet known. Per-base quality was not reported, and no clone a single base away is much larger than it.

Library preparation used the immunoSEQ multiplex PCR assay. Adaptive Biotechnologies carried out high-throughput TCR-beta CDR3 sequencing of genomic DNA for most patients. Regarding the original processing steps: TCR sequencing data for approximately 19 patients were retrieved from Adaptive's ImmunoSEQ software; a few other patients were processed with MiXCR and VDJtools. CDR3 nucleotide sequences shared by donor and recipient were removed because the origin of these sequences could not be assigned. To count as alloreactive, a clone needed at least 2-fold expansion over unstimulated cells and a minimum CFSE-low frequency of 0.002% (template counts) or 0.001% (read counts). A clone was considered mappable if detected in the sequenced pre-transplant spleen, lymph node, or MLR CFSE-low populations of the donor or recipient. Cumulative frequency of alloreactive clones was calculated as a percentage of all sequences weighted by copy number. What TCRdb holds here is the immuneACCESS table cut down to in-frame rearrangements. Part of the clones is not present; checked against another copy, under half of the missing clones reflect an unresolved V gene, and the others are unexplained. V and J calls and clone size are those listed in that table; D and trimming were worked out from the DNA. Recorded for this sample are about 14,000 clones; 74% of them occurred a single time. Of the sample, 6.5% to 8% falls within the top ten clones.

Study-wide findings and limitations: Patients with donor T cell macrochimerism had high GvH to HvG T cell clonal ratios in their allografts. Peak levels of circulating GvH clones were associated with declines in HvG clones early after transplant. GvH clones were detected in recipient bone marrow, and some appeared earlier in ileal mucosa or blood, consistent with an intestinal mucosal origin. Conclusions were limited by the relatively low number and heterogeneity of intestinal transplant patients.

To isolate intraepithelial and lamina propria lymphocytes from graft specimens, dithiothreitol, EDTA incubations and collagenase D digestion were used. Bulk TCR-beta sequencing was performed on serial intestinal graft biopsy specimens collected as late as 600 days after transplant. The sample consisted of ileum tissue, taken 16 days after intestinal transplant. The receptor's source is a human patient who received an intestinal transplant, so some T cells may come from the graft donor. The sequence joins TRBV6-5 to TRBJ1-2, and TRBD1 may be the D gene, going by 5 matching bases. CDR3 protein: CASSYRGGYTF. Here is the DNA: TGTGCCAGCAGTTACAGGGGTGGCTACACCTTC.